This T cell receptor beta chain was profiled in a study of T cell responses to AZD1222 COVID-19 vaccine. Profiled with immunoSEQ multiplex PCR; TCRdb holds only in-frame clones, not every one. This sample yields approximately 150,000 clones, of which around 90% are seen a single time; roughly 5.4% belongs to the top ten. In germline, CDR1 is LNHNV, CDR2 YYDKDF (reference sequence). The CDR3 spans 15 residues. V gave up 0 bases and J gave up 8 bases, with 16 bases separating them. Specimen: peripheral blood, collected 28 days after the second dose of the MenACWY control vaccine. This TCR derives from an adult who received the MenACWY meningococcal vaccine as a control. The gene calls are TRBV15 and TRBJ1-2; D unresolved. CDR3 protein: CATSRDSLPDGGYTF. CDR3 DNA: TGTGCCACCAGCAGAGATTCCCTGCCGGATGGGGGCTACACCTTC.